The 8 T cell receptor beta chains presented below share a single source sample, sequenced in a study of yellow fever vaccine responses in identical twins. TCRdb reprocessed the RT-PCR reads via MiXCR and lists one record per CDR3 protein. In the table there are 600 to 800 distinct CDR3 sequences, about 77% of which are singletons. Sequencing used T cells from blood (PBMCs), unsorted or a sorted subset (not recorded which), obtained before or after yellow fever vaccination (not recorded which). These receptors all come from a female donor who received the yellow fever vaccine.

This clonotype was detected a few times. The CDR3 spells CASRRDTSNTEAFF. CDR3 in DNA: TGTGCCAGCAGGAGGGACACCTCTAACACTGAAGCTTTCTTT. This chain uses TRBV6-1 with TRBJ1-1, with a weak D call TRBD1 (6 bases). Germline V gene sequence: CDR1 MNHNS, CDR2 SASEGT. Between the trimmed V and J ends, which lost 6 bases and 2 bases, there was a span of 13 bases. The CDR3 extends over 14 amino acids.

The chain couples TRBV7-3 to TRBJ1-1, with TRBD1 matching over 7 bases. The V segment lost 4 bases and the J segment 12 bases; nucleotides outside the gene matches: 11. Germline CDR1 is SGHTA and CDR2 is FQGTGA. The CDR3 has 13 residues. The CDR3 spells CASSSDAKGATFF. CDR3 in DNA: TGTGCCAGCAGCTCCGACGCCAAGGGGGCAACTTTCTTT.

This clonotype was found once. The chain combines TRBV5-1 with TRBJ2-2; unclear D gene. This CDR3 spans 14 amino acids. V gave up 4 bases and J gave up 2 bases, with 9 bases separating them. From germline, CDR1 is SGHRS and CDR2 YFSETQ. This CDR3 reads CASSQKINTGELFF. The CDR3 nucleotides are TGCGCCAGCAGCCAAAAAATCAACACCGGGGAGCTGTTTTTT. The full variable domain, with the rest looked up from reference TRBV5-1 and TRBJ2-2, is KAGVTQTPRYLIKTRGQQVTLSCSPISGHRSVSWYQQTPGQGLQFLFEYFSETQRNKGNFPGRFSGRQFSNSRSEMNVSTLELGDSALYLCASSQKINTGELFFGEGSRLTVL.

The rearrangement joins TRBV6-5 to TRBJ2-7; D call uncertain. Germline loops: CDR1 MNHEY, CDR2 SVGAGI. V lost 2 bases, J lost 0 bases, and 11 bases lay in between. There are 15 residues in the CDR3. Written as DNA, the CDR3 is TGTGCCAGCAGTTACGGCCAGAGACCCTCCTACGAGCAGTACTTC. This encodes CASSYGQRPSYEQYF.

The CDR3: CASSLTAGGFYNEQFF. In DNA form, the CDR3 reads TGTGCCAGCAGCTTAACTGCGGGAGGCTTCTACAATGAGCAGTTCTTC. V gene TRBV7-3 combines with J gene TRBJ2-1; 8 bases agree with TRBD2. The CDR3 is 16 amino acids. The trim removed 0 bases at V and 3 bases at J, leaving 4 bases unmatched. In germline, CDR1 is SGHTA, CDR2 FQGTGA.

The V gene is TRBV11-1, the J gene TRBJ2-1, with D possibly called TRBD1 or TRBD2 (5 bases each). The CDR3 sequence is 17 residues long. The V end lost 4 bases, the J end lost 5 bases, and 21 bases lay between the germline ends. Germline CDR1 and CDR2: SGHAT and FQDESV (reference sequence). CDR3 sequence reads: CASSSPSFYGTHNEQFF. CDR3 DNA sequence: TGTGCCAGCAGCTCACCTTCGTTCTACGGGACCCACAATGAGCAGTTCTTC.

The rearrangement joins TRBV11-3 to TRBJ1-2, with TRBD1 matching over 8 bases. Germline CDR1 and CDR2: SGHNT and YENEEA. Trimming cost V 2 bases and J 3 bases; bases outside gene matches: 8. This CDR3 is built from 16 residues. The DNA of the CDR3 is TGTGCCAGCAGCTTATCGGGACAGGAGAAAGACTATGGCTACACCTTC. Its protein is CASSLSGQEKDYGYTF.

The gene calls are TRBV28 and TRBJ2-1, with 7 bases fitting TRBD2. Germline trimming cut 4 bases from V and 9 bases from J; bases unmatched to any gene: 0. CDR1 is MDHEN, CDR2 SYDVKM, per germline. The CDR3 is 11 amino acids. The CDR3: CASSSGGEQFF. For the CDR3, the DNA is TGTGCCAGCAGTTCGGGAGGTGAGCAGTTCTTC.